A single sample is the source of the 30 T cell receptor beta chains below, sequenced in a study of spatial heterogeneity in lung cancer (dated by TCRdb to about 2019). The full study reports these points: The tumor nonsynonymous mutation count correlated with the number of expanded alpha and beta TCRs within the tumor.

No antigen has been assigned to these receptors. In the paper's terms, the time point label means: sample taken at primary tumor resection. Receptors were amplified or captured by 5' RACE. Sequenced on a NextSeq 500. The raw public data were reprocessed by TCRdb itself: fastp quality trimming at Q25, MiXCR clonotype calling, in-frame beta chains only. CDR3 protein duplicates are merged, each entry listing the most common genes and DNA. This sample comprises about 1,500 distinct CDR3 sequences, over 5.5% of them detected only once. Clones ranked in the top ten supply about three fifths of the sample. The sample was lung tumor tissue, taken at surgery. The receptors originated from a female donor with early-stage non-small cell lung cancer.

As for this clonotype: Since it is a stray read in a library aimed at alpha chains, this beta chain has a size that is not meaningful. The chain is built from TRBV2 and TRBJ1-5; D is unresolved. CDR1 and CDR2 from the germline V gene are SNHLY and FYNNEI. This CDR3 contains 15 residues. With 8 bases removed from V and 3 bases from J, the gap between germline ends came to 17 bases. In DNA, the CDR3 is TGTGCCAGCGTTATAGAGGCGGGCTCCAATCAGCCCCAGCATTTT. Translation gives CASVIEAGSNQPQHF.

This clonotype qualifies as medium-sized. This beta chain is off target for a library built for alpha chains, so its abundance means little. This sequence joins TRBV7-2 and TRBJ2-5; 14 nucleotides agree with TRBD2. Unmatched junction bases numbered 9, after V lost 5 bases and J lost 4 bases. Per the germline V gene, CDR1 is SGHTA and CDR2 is FQGNSA. This CDR3 is 17 amino acids long. DNA for the CDR3: TGTGCCAGCAGCCTCGGACTAGCGGGGGGACGTACAGAGACCCAGTACTTC. Amino acids: CASSLGLAGGRTETQYF. The full variable domain, with the rest looked up from reference TRBV7-2 and TRBJ2-5, is GAGVSQSPSNKVTEKGKDVELRCDPISGHTALYWYRQSLGQGLEFLIYFQGNSAPDKSGLPSDRFSAERTGGSVSTLTIQRTQQEDSAVYLCASSLGLAGGRTETQYFGPGTRLLVL.

By proportion, this clonotype is medium-sized (0.01 to 0.1%). For a library built for alpha chains, this beta chain is a stray read; little rests on its size. The chain recombines TRBV7-3 with TRBJ2-3; the D gene is possibly TRBD2 (5 bases). V dropped 2 bases and J dropped 1 base, with 10 bases sitting between them. Per the germline V gene, CDR1 is SGHTA and CDR2 is FQGTGA. The CDR3 runs to 15 residues. CDR3 nucleotide sequence: TGTGCCAGCAGCTTACGGGGAAGGGGCACAGATACGCAGTATTTT. Amino acid sequence: CASSLRGRGTDTQYF.

A few counts support this clonotype. Being off target in a library aimed at alpha chains, this beta chain has a size of little meaning. The V call is TRBV7-3, the J call TRBJ2-3; D uncertain. The CDR3 totals 17 residues. Looked up from germline, CDR1 is SGHTA and CDR2 is FQGTGA. Trimming left V 5 bases short and J 2 bases short, with 20 bases between. DNA of the CDR3: TGTGCCAGCAGCCCGTTCCTGGCGCTTACTGTCACAGATACGCAGTATTTT. Its translation is CASSPFLALTVTDTQYF.

This clonotype is medium-sized (0.01 to 0.1%). This beta chain slipped into a library made for alpha chains as a stray read, so its size is not meaningful. The V call is TRBV5-6, the J call TRBJ2-6, with no clear D. The CDR3 sequence is 14 residues long. CDR1 SGHDT and CDR2 YYEEEE come from the germline V gene. Trimming took off 4 bases at V and 0 bases at J, with 5 bases between the two ends. Here the CDR3 reads CASSRLSGANVLTF. CDR3 DNA sequence: TGTGCCAGCAGCCGTCTCTCTGGGGCCAACGTCCTGACTTTC.

Relative to its sample, this clonotype is medium-sized. This beta chain is an off-target read within a library intended for alpha chains, so its frequency means little. The rearrangement links TRBV20-1 to TRBJ1-2; 9 bases align to TRBD1. From germline, CDR1 is DFQATT and CDR2 SNEGSKA (reference sequence). The CDR3 covers 12 residues. Losses at the gene ends were 8 bases for V and 7 bases for J; bases not matched to a gene: 8. The CDR3 is CSLHRGQGGYTF. CDR3 DNA sequence: TGCAGTCTTCACAGGGGGCAAGGTGGCTACACCTTC.

Regarding this clonotype: The library was built for alpha chains, so this beta chain is an off-target read and its size means little. CDR3 sequence (DNA): TGCGCCAGCAGTGACGTCAATAAGAATACGCAGTATTTT. It is translated as CASSDVNKNTQYF. The gene calls are TRBV10-2 and TRBJ2-3, with unresolved D. Germline CDR1 is WSHSY and CDR2 is SAAADI. V was pared by 3 bases and J by 7 bases, with 11 bases between. The CDR3 is made up of 13 amino acids.

Within the sample, this clonotype is large. This beta chain is a stray sequence in a library constructed for alpha chains; its clone size is not meaningful. In nucleotides, the CDR3 is TGTGCCAGCAGTTTATTGGCCAGCAATCAGCCCCAGCATTTT. Amino acids: CASSLLASNQPQHF. V is TRBV28 and J is TRBJ1-5; no firm D call. Germline V CDR1 and CDR2: MDHEN, SYDVKM. Trimming took off 1 base at V and 1 base at J, with 5 bases between the two ends. This CDR3 region has 14 residues.

About this clonotype: A library made for alpha chains picked up this beta chain off target, so its size means little. The chain links TRBV6-5 to TRBJ1-1; D unclear. Germline lookup yields CDR1 MNHEY and CDR2 SVGAGI. This CDR3 contains 13 residues. V was trimmed by 0 bases and J by 5 bases, leaving 7 bases between them. For the CDR3, the DNA is TGTGCCAGCAGTTACTCGAGAAAGACTGAAGCTTTCTTT. The encoded protein is CASSYSRKTEAFF.

This clonotype ranks as medium-sized. As an off-target read in a library built for alpha chains, this beta chain has a frequency of little significance. The chain recombines TRBV7-2 with TRBJ2-2, with D unclear. Trimming removed 1 base at V and 5 bases at J, with 8 bases between. The CDR3 is 14 amino acids. Germline CDR1 reads SGHTA; CDR2 reads FQGNSA. CDR3 nucleotide sequence: TGTGCCAGCAGCTTAGGCTCTATTACCGGGGAGCTGTTTTTT. Protein sequence: CASSLGSITGELFF.

This clonotype is medium-sized in the sample. The library was designed around alpha chains, so this beta chain is a stray read whose abundance carries little weight. The chain carries TRBV20-1 and TRBJ2-4, with TRBD1 matching over 8 bases. The CDR3 has 14 amino acids. Germline CDR1 DFQATT, CDR2 SNEGSKA (reference sequence). V shed 7 bases and J 4 bases; nucleotides not matched to a gene: 9. CDR3 amino acids: CSVPPGQGKNIQYF. In nucleotides, the CDR3 is TGCAGTGTCCCTCCCGGACAGGGAAAAAACATTCAGTACTTC.

Comments on this clonotype: This beta chain slipped into a library made for alpha chains as a stray read, so its size is not meaningful. This rearrangement joins TRBV3-1 to TRBJ1-1; D call uncertain. CDR3 length: 14 amino acids. V shed 3 bases and J shed 1 base, with 9 bases lying between them. Germline V CDR1 and CDR2: LGHDT, YNNKEL (reference sequence). The CDR3 DNA sequence: TGTGCCAGCAGCCATGGGCTGGCGAACACTGAAGCTTTCTTT. Its translation: CASSHGLANTEAFF.

A note on this clonotype: Within a library made for alpha chains, this beta chain is off target, and its count is uninformative. The chain has TRBV5-6 and TRBJ2-3; 7 positions match TRBD2. V was pared by 2 bases and J by 7 bases, with 4 bases of the junction left unmatched. The CDR3 contains 13 residues. Germline CDR1 and CDR2: SGHDT and YYEEEE. The chain's CDR3 is CASSFSSGNTQYF. The DNA for the CDR3 is TGTGCCAGCAGCTTTTCTAGCGGTAATACGCAGTATTTT.

About this clonotype itself: A library prepared for alpha chains yielded this beta chain as an off-target read; its size is of little meaning. The chain combines TRBV11-2 with TRBJ2-6, with 11 bases aligning to TRBD1. The germline V gene has CDR1 SGHAT and CDR2 FQNNGV. J was trimmed by 2 bases and V by 8 bases; bases with no gene match: 5. This CDR3 is 16 amino acids long. The CDR3 region is CASLDRGRTGANVLTF. For the CDR3, the DNA is TGTGCCAGCCTGGACAGGGGGCGAACTGGGGCCAACGTCCTGACTTTC.

This clonotype qualifies as medium-sized. With the library built for alpha chains, this beta chain is off target and its frequency is not meaningful. The rearrangement joins TRBV9 to TRBJ1-1, with D tentatively TRBD1 (6 bases). Trimming took 0 bases from V and 3 from J, leaving 18 bases between them. The CDR3 extends over 17 amino acids. Germline-derived CDR1 and CDR2 are SGDLS and YYNGEE. CDR3 coding DNA: TGTGCCAGCAGCGTAGAGACCACGAGGGGGGCGGACACTGAAGCTTTCTTT. Protein product: CASSVETTRGADTEAFF.

This clonotype is medium-sized within its sample. As an off-target read in a library built for alpha chains, this beta chain has a frequency of little significance. The J gene is TRBJ1-1, the V gene TRBV10-3; D is possibly TRBD1 (6 bases). The CDR3 has 13 amino acids. V lost 6 bases, J lost 3 bases, and 11 bases lay in between. Per germline, CDR1 ENHRY and CDR2 SYGVKD. As DNA, the CDR3 is TGTGCCATCAGGGGGGCGCCGGACACTGAAGCTTTCTTT. This gives the protein CAIRGAPDTEAFF.

This clonotype was seen at least ten times. Little can be read into the size of this beta chain, an off-target read in a library designed for alpha chains. The chain employs TRBV19 and TRBJ2-1; 7 bases line up with TRBD2. The germline gives CDR1 LNHDA, CDR2 SQIVND (reference sequence). The CDR3 is 15 residues long. Unmatched junction bases numbered 11, after V lost 5 bases and J lost 7 bases. For the CDR3, the DNA is TGTGCCAGTAGTCCCTCTGGGGGGGGAATAAATGAGCAGTTCTTC. It translates to CASSPSGGGINEQFF.

This clonotype is judged large. A library prepared for alpha chains yielded this beta chain as an off-target read; its size is of little meaning. The gene calls are TRBV9 and TRBJ1-5; D unresolved. Germline V gene data show CDR1 as SGDLS and CDR2 as YYNGEE. V was pared by 2 bases and J by 3 bases, with 6 bases between. The CDR3 spans 13 residues. In nucleotides, the CDR3 is TGTGCCAGCAGCGTGGACGTCAATCAGCCCCAGCATTTT. It yields the protein CASSVDVNQPQHF.

This clonotype was counted between two and nine times. The library was built for alpha chains, so this beta chain is an off-target read and its size means little. The chain combines TRBV7-8 with TRBJ2-2; 11 bases line up with TRBD2. Trimming took 5 bases from V and 6 from J; bases not matched to a gene: 14. CDR1 is SGHVS, CDR2 FQNEAQ, per germline. The CDR3 has 18 residues. CDR3 DNA sequence: TGTGCCAGCAGCCTCCCCCGACCGGGACTAGCGGATCCCGGGGAGCTGTTTTTT. Translation: CASSLPRPGLADPGELFF.

Judged by abundance, this clonotype is medium-sized (0.01 to 0.1%). Being off target in a library aimed at alpha chains, this beta chain has a size of little meaning. The CDR3 bases are TGTGCCAGCACCCCTACAGGGGGCAGAGACGAGCAGTACTTC. The encoded protein is CASTPTGGRDEQYF. This rearrangement joins TRBV4-2 to TRBJ2-7, with 9 bases matching TRBD1. The germline V gene encodes CDR1 LGHNA and CDR2 YNFKEQ. With V trimmed by 7 bases and J by 5 bases, 9 bases remained unmatched. CDR3 size: 14 residues.

By share, this clonotype counts as medium-sized. This beta chain was picked up by a library intended for alpha chains and is off target, so its count carries little meaning. V is TRBV28 and J is TRBJ2-5; 9 nucleotides agree with TRBD1. Looked up from germline, CDR1 is MDHEN and CDR2 is SYDVKM. After removal of 3 bases from V and 4 bases from J, the junction contained 6 bases not matched to a gene. The CDR3 extends over 15 amino acids. CDR3 region: CASSFLQGAGETQYF. The CDR3 DNA is TGTGCCAGCAGTTTCTTACAGGGGGCGGGAGAGACCCAGTACTTC.

This clonotype was seen at least ten times. Found in a library prepared for alpha chains, this beta chain is an off-target read, and its abundance has little meaning. V is TRBV6-5 and J is TRBJ1-6; 7 bases match TRBD1. CDR1 and CDR2 from the germline V gene are MNHEY and SVGAGI. This CDR3 has 15 amino acids. Losses at the gene ends were 5 bases for V and 7 bases for J; bases not matched to a gene: 8. Here the CDR3 DNA reads TGTGCCAGCAGTCCCCGACAGGGCGCGAATTCACCCCTCCACTTT. Translation gives CASSPRQGANSPLHF.

This clonotype is termed medium-sized. Since it is a stray read in a library aimed at alpha chains, this beta chain has a size that is not meaningful. The chain joins TRBV6-2 or TRBV6-3 to TRBJ2-5, with a tentative D call TRBD1 (6 bases). This CDR3 comprises 17 residues. Germline-derived CDR1 and CDR2 are MNHEY and SVGEGT. Trimming shortened V by 2 bases and J by 2 bases, and 18 bases separated the two germline ends. As DNA, the CDR3 is TGTGCCAGCAGTTACCCCGGTAGGGGGAGTGGGCAAGAGACCCAGTACTTC. Translated: CASSYPGRGSGQETQYF.

This clonotype ranks as medium-sized (0.01 to 0.1%). This beta chain is an off-target read within a library intended for alpha chains, so its frequency means little. The V call is TRBV5-8, the J call TRBJ1-5; the D is unclear. CDR1 is SGHTS and CDR2 is YDEGEE in the germline V gene. The CDR3 loop spans 13 amino acids. V was clipped by 0 bases and J by 6 bases, with 7 bases between them. The CDR3 protein is CASSLAWGQPQHF. As DNA, the CDR3 is TGTGCCAGCAGCTTGGCCTGGGGTCAGCCCCAGCATTTT. The full variable domain, in which reference TRBV5-8 and TRBJ1-5 provide the parts outside the CDR3, is EAGVTQSPTHLIKTRGQQATLRCSPISGHTSVYWYQQALGLGLQFLLWYDEGEERNRGNFPPRFSGRQFPNYSSELNVNALELEDSALYLCASSLAWGQPQHFGDGTRLSIL.

In this sample, this clonotype is medium-sized. This beta chain turned up in a library designed for alpha chains; as an off-target read, its abundance says little. V gene TRBV10-3 combines with J gene TRBJ2-1, with D possibly being TRBD1 (5 bases). This CDR3 has 12 amino acids. Germline CDR1 reads ENHRY; CDR2 reads SYGVKD. V was trimmed by 8 bases and J by 7 bases, leaving 12 bases between them. CDR3 residues: CAILDTGNEQFF. The CDR3 DNA sequence: TGTGCCATCCTGGACACTGGGAATGAGCAGTTCTTC.

This clonotype is judged medium-sized. This beta chain lies outside the target of a library built for alpha chains; its clone size means little. The rearrangement uses TRBV3-1 and TRBJ1-6; TRBD1 is a possible D gene (6 bases). CDR1 LGHDT and CDR2 YNNKEL come from the germline V gene (reference sequence). The V gene lost 1 base and the J gene lost 9 bases, with 16 bases spanning the gap. This CDR3 region has 16 residues. The CDR3 nucleotides are TGTGCCAGCAGCCAAGGTTGGGGGGGCGAAGGTTCACCCCTCCACTTT. This translates into CASSQGWGGEGSPLHF.

This clonotype is medium-sized in the sample. This beta chain came through as a stray read in a library set up for alpha chains, and its size says little. This rearrangement joins TRBV18 to TRBJ1-4; D unresolved. Trimming cost V 2 bases and J 0 bases, with 4 bases left between them. CDR1 KGHSH and CDR2 LQKENI come from the germline V gene. This CDR3 is built from 14 residues. CDR3 sequence: CASSPTATNEKLFF. In DNA, the CDR3 is TGTGCCAGCTCACCAACGGCAACTAATGAAAAACTGTTTTTT.

This clonotype is judged medium-sized. This beta chain slipped into a library made for alpha chains as a stray read, so its size is not meaningful. The chain uses TRBV6-6 and TRBJ2-4, with a tentative D call TRBD2 (6 bases). CDR3 length equals 14 residues. The germline V gene has CDR1 MNHNY and CDR2 SVGAGI (reference sequence). Trimming removed 5 bases at V and 10 bases at J, with 18 bases between. In DNA, the CDR3 is TGTGCCAGCAGTCCAGGAGGGAAATTAGGGATTCAGTACTTC. This codes for CASSPGGKLGIQYF.

By sample share, this clonotype is medium-sized. This beta chain is a stray read from a library made for alpha chains; its abundance is not meaningful. The chain is built from TRBV19 and TRBJ2-1; 7 nucleotides line up with TRBD2. V was clipped by 6 bases and J by 6 bases; unmatched bases: 8. Germline V CDR1 and CDR2: LNHDA, SQIVND (reference sequence). This CDR3 is built from 14 residues. In DNA, the CDR3 is TGTGCCAGTAGCGAGCGGGATCCGGGCAATGAGCAGTTCTTC. Translated: CASSERDPGNEQFF.

By proportion, this clonotype is medium-sized (0.01 to 0.1%). This beta chain represents an off-target read in a library built for alpha chains; its size is of limited meaning. V is TRBV2 and J is TRBJ1-3; tentatively, D is TRBD1 (5 bases). Trimming pared 6 bases from V and 5 bases from J, leaving 11 bases between. The germline V gene has CDR1 SNHLY and CDR2 FYNNEI. The length of the CDR3 is 13 residues. CDR3 amino acids: CASSADSRNTIYF. The DNA for the CDR3 is TGTGCCAGCAGCGCCGACAGCCGAAACACCATATATTTT. The full variable domain, its missing parts supplied by reference TRBV2 and TRBJ1-3, is EPEVTQTPSHQVTQMGQEVILRCVPISNHLYFYWYRQILGQKVEFLVSFYNNEISEKSEIFDDQFSVERPDGSNFTLKIRSTKLEDSAMYFCASSADSRNTIYFGEGSWLTVV.